This TCR beta chain comes out of a study of blood T cell repertoires in COVID-19. As for the study in general: Acute and convalescent COVID-19 specimens originated in the United States, Italy and Spain. PBMCs, B-cell-depleted T cells, or T cells provided the cDNA or gDNA that made up the material.

Generated by immunoSEQ multiplex PCR, the TCRdb table keeps only in-frame clones and is missing some. The data contain tens of thousands of clones, about 83% of them singletons. The CDR3 totals 15 residues. Trimming cost V 5 bases and J 5 bases, with 21 bases left between them. Germline CDR1 reads SQVTM; CDR2 reads ANQGSEA. The sequenced material came from peripheral blood. The receptor comes from a man older than 75 with active or convalescent COVID-19. This chain links TRBV29-1 with TRBJ1-1; D remains unclear. The CDR3 spells CSVQLRAPRWTEAFF. CDR3 nucleotide sequence: TGCAGCGTTCAACTCCGAGCCCCGAGGTGGACTGAAGCTTTCTTT.